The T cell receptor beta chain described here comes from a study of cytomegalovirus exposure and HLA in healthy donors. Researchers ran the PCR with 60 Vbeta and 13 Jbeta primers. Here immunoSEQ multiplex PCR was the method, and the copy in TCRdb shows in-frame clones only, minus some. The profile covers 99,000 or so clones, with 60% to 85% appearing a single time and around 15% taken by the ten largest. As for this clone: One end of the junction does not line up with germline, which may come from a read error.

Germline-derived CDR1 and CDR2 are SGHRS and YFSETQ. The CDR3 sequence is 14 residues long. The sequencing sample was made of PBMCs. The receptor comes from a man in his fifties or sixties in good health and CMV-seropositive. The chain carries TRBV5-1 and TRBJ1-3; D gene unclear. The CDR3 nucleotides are TGCGCCAGCAGCTCAGGTCTCTCTGGAAACGCCATATATTTT. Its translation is CASSSGLSGNAIYF.